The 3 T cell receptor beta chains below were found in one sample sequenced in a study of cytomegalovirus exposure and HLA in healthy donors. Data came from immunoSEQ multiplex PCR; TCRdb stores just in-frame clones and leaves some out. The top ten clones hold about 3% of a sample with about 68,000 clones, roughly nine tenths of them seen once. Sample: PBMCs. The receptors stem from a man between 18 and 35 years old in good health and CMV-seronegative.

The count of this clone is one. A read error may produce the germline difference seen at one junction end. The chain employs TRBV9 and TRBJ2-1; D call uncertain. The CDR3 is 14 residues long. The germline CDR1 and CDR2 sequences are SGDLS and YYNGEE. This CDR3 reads CANSVVLADNEQFF. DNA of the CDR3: TGTGCCAACAGCGTAGTGTTGGCAGACAATGAGCAGTTCTTC.

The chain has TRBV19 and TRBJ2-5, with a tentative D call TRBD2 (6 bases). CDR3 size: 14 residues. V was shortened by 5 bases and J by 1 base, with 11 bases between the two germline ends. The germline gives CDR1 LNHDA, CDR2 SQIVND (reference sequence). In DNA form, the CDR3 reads TGTGCCAGTAGTGCCACGACTAGCCAAGAGACCCAGTACTTC. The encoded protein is CASSATTSQETQYF. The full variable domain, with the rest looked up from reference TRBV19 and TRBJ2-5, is DGGITQSPKYLFRKEGQNVTLSCEQNLNHDAMYWYRQDPGQGLRLIYYSQIVNDFQKGDIAEGYSVSREKKESFPLTVTSAQKNPTAFYLCASSATTSQETQYFGPGTRLLVL.

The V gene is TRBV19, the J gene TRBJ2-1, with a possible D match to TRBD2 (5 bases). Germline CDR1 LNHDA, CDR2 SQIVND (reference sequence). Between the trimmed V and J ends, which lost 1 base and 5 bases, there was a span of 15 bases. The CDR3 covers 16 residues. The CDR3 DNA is TGTGCCAGTAGTATAGTGGGGAGTTACGGGCACAATGAGCAGTTCTTC. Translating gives CASSIVGSYGHNEQFF.